What follows is one T cell receptor (beta chain) and its context. In the original workflow: Quality scores were absent from the junction-only immunoSEQ sequences, so filtering differed. Libraries were prepared by immunoSEQ multiplex PCR; TCRdb keeps only in-frame clonotypes and omits some of them. The D gene and trimming were derived from the DNA, and the V and J assignments and clone size from that table. Of 400,000 to 600,000 clones in the sample, 60% to 80% were seen once. The sample originates from a study of shared clonotypes between healthy human individuals. The CDR3 totals 15 residues. CDR1 SGHRS and CDR2 YFSETQ come from the germline V gene. Trimming pared 4 bases from V and 0 bases from J, leaving 8 bases between.

The sequenced material came from PBMCs. The TCR sequence derives from a woman between 40 and 50 years old in good health. Some clones in this sample may be carry-over from other donors' samples. The chain has TRBV5-1 and TRBJ2-6; D is possibly TRBD1 (5 bases). The CDR3 DNA reads TGCGCCAGCAGCACCGGACACTCTGGGGCCAACGTCCTGACTTTC. This encodes CASSTGHSGANVLTF.